The 7 T cell receptor beta chains listed next were all sequenced from one sample in a study of blood T cell repertoires in COVID-19. Assay used: immunoSEQ multiplex PCR; TCRdb lists only in-frame clones, some missing. Among a few hundred thousand clones listed, about 90% were seen once. The sample consisted of peripheral blood. These receptors were obtained from a man aged 55 to 70 with acute or convalescent COVID-19.

The chain has TRBV7-2 and TRBJ2-1; 14 nucleotides line up with TRBD2. The V gene's germline CDR1 is SGHTA and CDR2 FQGNSA. Trimming took 4 bases from V and 8 from J; bases not matched to a gene: 7. The CDR3 extends over 16 amino acids. CDR3 coding DNA: TGTGCCAGCAGCTCCAGACTAGCGGGAGGGCGCCATGAGCAGTTCTTC. It specifies CASSSRLAGGRHEQFF.

The V gene is TRBV11-3, the J gene TRBJ2-5, with D possibly being TRBD2 (6 bases). CDR1 SGHNT and CDR2 YENEEA come from the germline V gene. This CDR3 spans 15 amino acids. Trimming stripped 7 bases from V and 2 bases from J, with 17 bases between. CDR3 coding DNA: TGTGCCAGCACCCCCAGGAGGGGCCGGCAAGAGACCCAGTACTTC. Amino acids: CASTPRRGRQETQYF.

DNA for the CDR3: TGTGCCAGCAGCCGAGGGGCTAGCGGGAGAAACAATGAGCAGTTCTTC. It codes for CASSRGASGRNNEQFF. The rearrangement joins TRBV9 to TRBJ2-1, with 10 bases aligning to TRBD2. CDR3 length: 16 residues. V lost 4 bases to trimming and J lost 5 bases; unmatched junction nucleotides: 9. Germline CDR1 is SGDLS and CDR2 is YYNGEE.

The chain recombines TRBV20-1 with TRBJ2-7; 10 positions agree with TRBD2. Germline V gene lookup returns CDR1 DFQATT and CDR2 SNEGSKA (reference sequence). The V gene end was trimmed by 3 bases and the J gene end by 4 bases; junction bases not matched to a gene: 12. This CDR3 spans 16 amino acids. CDR3 residues: CSASPNSGRPTYEQYF. The CDR3 DNA is TGCAGTGCTAGTCCTAATAGCGGGAGGCCTACGTACGAGCAGTACTTC.

The gene calls are TRBV2 and TRBJ2-7, with 10 bases matching TRBD2. The CDR3 is made up of 17 amino acids. Germline CDR1 and CDR2: SNHLY and FYNNEI. With 6 bases clipped from V and 0 bases from J, the junction kept 11 bases outside the gene matches. Here the CDR3 reads CASRGSLLAGSSYEQYF. CDR3 DNA sequence: TGTGCCAGCAGGGGGAGTTTACTAGCGGGGTCCTCCTACGAGCAGTACTTC.

The chain links TRBV18 to TRBJ2-5; perhaps TRBD2 as D (5 bases). V lost 3 bases to trimming and J lost 5 bases, with 22 bases between them. Germline CDR1 and CDR2: KGHSH and LQKENI. CDR3 size: 17 residues. The CDR3 sequence is CASSPTTPGSTGETQYF. The CDR3 DNA reads TGTGCCAGCTCACCGACCACCCCGGGATCCACTGGGGAGACCCAGTACTTC.

The chain is built from TRBV19 and TRBJ2-2, with 15 bases that match TRBD2. V shed 5 bases, J shed 4 bases, and the junction held 5 bases outside the gene matches. The germline CDR1 and CDR2 sequences are LNHDA and SQIVND (reference sequence). The CDR3 is 17 amino acids. CDR3 DNA: TGTGCCAGTAGTGCATGGACTAGCGGGAGGGGCACCGGGGAGCTGTTTTTT. It specifies CASSAWTSGRGTGELFF.